This T cell receptor beta chain was profiled in a study of OX40 agonist ivuxolimab in advanced cancers. At the level of the study: Dosing consisted of intravenous ivuxolimab at 0.01 to 10 mg/kg every 2 weeks. Findings and limits, study-wide: Certain nonresponders additionally had low normalized T-cell clonal expansion.

As regards this clone: Its antigen remains unidentified.

Profiled with immunoSEQ multiplex PCR; TCRdb holds only in-frame clones, not every one. This table has 45,000 or so clones, roughly 88% appearing once. Sequenced here: CD4+ or CD8+ T cells sorted from blood, sampled in a trial of the OX40 agonist ivuxolimab. The receptor was derived from an adult with an advanced solid tumor such as melanoma, head and neck, liver or kidney cancer.

In DNA, the CDR3 is TGTGCCAGCAGTTATGAAGGAGGGGGCAACTACGAGCAGTACTTC. Translation: CASSYEGGGNYEQYF. This rearrangement joins TRBV27 to TRBJ2-7; a weak D match, TRBD1 (7 bases). The CDR3 consists of 15 residues. Germline V gives CDR1 MNHEY, CDR2 SMNVEV (reference sequence). Trimming took 4 bases from V and 3 from J, leaving 16 bases between them.